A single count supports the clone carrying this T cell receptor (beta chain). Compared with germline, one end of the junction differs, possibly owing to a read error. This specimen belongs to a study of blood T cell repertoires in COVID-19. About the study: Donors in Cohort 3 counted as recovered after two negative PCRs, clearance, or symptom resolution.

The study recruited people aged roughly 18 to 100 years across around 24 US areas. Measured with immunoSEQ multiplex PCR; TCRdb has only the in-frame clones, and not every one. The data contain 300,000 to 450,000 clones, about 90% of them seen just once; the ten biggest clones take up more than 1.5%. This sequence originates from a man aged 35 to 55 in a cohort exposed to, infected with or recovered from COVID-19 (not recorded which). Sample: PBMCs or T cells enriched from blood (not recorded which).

CDR3 sequence reads: CASSQGDYSEQFF. CDR3 sequence (DNA): TGCGCCAGCAGCCAAGGGGACTACAGTGAGCAGTTCTTC. The chain joins TRBV4-1 to TRBJ2-1; 7 positions match TRBD2. This CDR3 is built from 13 residues. Germline values: CDR1 MGHRA, CDR2 YSYEKL.